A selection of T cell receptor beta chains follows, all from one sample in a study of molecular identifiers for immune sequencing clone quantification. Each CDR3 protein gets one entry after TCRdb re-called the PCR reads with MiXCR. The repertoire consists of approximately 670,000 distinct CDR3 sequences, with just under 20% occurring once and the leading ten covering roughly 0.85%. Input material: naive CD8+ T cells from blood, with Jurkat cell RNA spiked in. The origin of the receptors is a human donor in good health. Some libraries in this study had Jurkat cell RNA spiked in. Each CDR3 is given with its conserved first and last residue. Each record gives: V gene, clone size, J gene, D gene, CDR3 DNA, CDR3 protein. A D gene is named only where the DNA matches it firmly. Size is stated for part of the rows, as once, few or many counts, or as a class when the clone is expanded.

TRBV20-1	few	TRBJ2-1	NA	TGCAGTGCTAGAGAGCTAAGCTCCTACAGTGAGCAGTTCTTC	CSARELSSYSEQFF
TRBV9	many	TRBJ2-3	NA	TGTGCCAGCAGACCCTCGGGCGCTAGCACAGATACGCAGTATTTT	CASRPSGASTDTQYF
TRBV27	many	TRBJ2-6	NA	TGTGCCAGCAGTTTACAGGACTCTGGGGCCAACGTCCTGACTTTC	CASSLQDSGANVLTF
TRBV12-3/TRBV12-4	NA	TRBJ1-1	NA	TGTGCCAGCAATGTTGAGTGGAACACTGAAGCTTTCTTT	CASNVEWNTEAFF
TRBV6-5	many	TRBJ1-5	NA	TGTGCCAGCAGTTACGTAAGGGGCAATCAGCCCCAGCATTTT	CASSYVRGNQPQHF
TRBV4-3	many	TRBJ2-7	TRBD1	TGCGCCAGCAGCCAAGATAGACAGGGGGCGGCGTACGAGCAGTACTTC	CASSQDRQGAAYEQYF
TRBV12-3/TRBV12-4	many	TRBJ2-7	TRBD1	TGTGCCAGCAAGATGGACAGGGGGGAGCAGTACTTC	CASKMDRGEQYF
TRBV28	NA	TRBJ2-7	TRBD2	TGTGCCAGCAGTTCCGTGACTGCTAGCGGGGTATCCTACGAGCAGTACTTC	CASSSVTASGVSYEQYF
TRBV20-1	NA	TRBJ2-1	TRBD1	TGCGGTGCTAGAGATTCTATAGGGACAGGGTTCCGGGAGCAGTTCTTC	CGARDSIGTGFREQFF
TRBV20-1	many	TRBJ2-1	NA	TGCAGTGCTAGGGCTTTGGGGGGGCCATACAATGAGCAGTTCTTC	CSARALGGPYNEQFF
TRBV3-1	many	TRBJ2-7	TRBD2	TGTGCCAGCAGCGTAGCGGGGGCCTACGAGCAGTACTTC	CASSVAGAYEQYF
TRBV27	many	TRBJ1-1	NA	TGTGCCAGCAGTTTCGGACACGACACTGAAGCTTTCTTT	CASSFGHDTEAFF
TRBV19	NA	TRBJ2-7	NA	TGTGCCAGTAGTATAGTGGTCAGCTTCGACGAGCAGTACTTC	CASSIVVSFDEQYF
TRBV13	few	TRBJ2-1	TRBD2	TGTGCCAGCAGCTTGACAGGGACTAGCAGAAACAATGAGCAGTTCTTC	CASSLTGTSRNNEQFF
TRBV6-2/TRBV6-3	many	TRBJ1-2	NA	TGTGCCAGCAGTTACTTCTCTTCAAAACCACAGGAGAACTATGGCTACACCTTC	CASSYFSSKPQENYGYTF
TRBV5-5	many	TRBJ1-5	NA	TGTGCCAGCAACCCTTGGTATGGCGGGAATCAGCCCCAGCATTTT	CASNPWYGGNQPQHF
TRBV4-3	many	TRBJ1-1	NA	TGCGCCAGCAGCCAAGAGGGCACAAACACTGAAGCTTTCTTT	CASSQEGTNTEAFF
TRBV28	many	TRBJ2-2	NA	TGTGCCAGCAGTCCCTCAGAGGATGAGCTGTTTTTT	CASSPSEDELFF
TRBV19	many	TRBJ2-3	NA	TGTGCCAGTAGTTTTTCCTTCAGGGGCACACCCACAGATACGCAGTATTTT	CASSFSFRGTPTDTQYF
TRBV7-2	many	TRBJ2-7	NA	TGTGCCAGCAGCCTAGACAGCTCCTACGAGCAGTACTTC	CASSLDSSYEQYF
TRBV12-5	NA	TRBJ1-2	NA	TGTGCTAGTGGTTTTGAGCCTAACTGTGGCTACACCTTC	CASGFEPNCGYTF
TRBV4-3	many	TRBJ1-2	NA	TGCGCCAGCAGCCAAGGGGCCGGAATAAACTATGGCTACACCTTC	CASSQGAGINYGYTF
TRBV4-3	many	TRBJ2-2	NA	TGCGCCAGCAGCCAAGATCTGGCAGGGGTGAACACCGGGGAGCTGTTTTTT	CASSQDLAGVNTGELFF
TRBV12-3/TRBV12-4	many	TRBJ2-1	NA	TGTGCCAGCAGCCCAGGGTTCAATGAGCAGTTCTTC	CASSPGFNEQFF
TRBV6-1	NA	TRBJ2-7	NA	TGTGCCAGCAGTGTCCCCGGGACTGGCTACGAGCAGTACTTC	CASSVPGTGYEQYF
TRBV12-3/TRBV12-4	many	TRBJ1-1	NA	TGTGCCAGCAGTCAAGATTCGCCCCTGGGCACTGAAGCTTTCTTT	CASSQDSPLGTEAFF
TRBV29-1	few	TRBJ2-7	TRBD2	TGCAGCGTTGAAGATCGGGGGGGGGATCACGAGCAGTACTTC	CSVEDRGGDHEQYF